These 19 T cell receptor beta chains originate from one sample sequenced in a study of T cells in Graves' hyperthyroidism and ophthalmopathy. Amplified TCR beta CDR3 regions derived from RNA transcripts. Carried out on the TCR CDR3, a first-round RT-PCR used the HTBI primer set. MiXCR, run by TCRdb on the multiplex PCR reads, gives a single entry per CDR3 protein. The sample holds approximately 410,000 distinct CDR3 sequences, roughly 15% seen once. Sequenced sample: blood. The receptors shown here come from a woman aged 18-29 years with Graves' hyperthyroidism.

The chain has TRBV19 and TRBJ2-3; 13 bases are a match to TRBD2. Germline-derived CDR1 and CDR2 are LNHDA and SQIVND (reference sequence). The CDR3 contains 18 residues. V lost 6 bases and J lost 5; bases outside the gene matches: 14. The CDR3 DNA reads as TGTGCCAGTAGCCTGCCCCGTCCGGGACTAGCGGGAATAGATACGCAGTATTTT. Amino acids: CASSLPRPGLAGIDTQYF.

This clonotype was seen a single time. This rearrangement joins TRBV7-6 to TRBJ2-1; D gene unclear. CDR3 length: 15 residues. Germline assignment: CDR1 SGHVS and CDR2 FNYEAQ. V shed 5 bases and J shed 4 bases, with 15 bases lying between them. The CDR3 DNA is TGTGCCAGCAGCCGAGGCCGGGTCCTTTACAATGAGCAGTTCTTC. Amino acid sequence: CASSRGRVLYNEQFF. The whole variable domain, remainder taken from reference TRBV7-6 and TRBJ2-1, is GAGVSQSPRYKVTKRGQDVALRCDPISGHVSLYWYRQALGQGPEFLTYFNYEAQQDKSGLPNDRFSAERPEGSISTLTIQRTEQRDSAMYRCASSRGRVLYNEQFFGPGTRLTVL.

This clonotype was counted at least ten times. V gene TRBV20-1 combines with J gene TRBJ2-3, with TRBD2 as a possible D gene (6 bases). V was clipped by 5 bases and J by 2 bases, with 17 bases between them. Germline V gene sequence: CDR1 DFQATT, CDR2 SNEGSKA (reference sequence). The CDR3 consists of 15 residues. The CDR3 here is CSADGDGGNTDTQYF. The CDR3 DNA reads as TGCAGTGCTGACGGGGACGGCGGGAACACAGATACGCAGTATTTT.

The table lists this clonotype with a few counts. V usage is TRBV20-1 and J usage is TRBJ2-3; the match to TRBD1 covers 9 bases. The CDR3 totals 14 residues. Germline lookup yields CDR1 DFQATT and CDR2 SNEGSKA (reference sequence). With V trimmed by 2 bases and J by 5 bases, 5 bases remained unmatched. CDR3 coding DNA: TGCAGTGCTAGACCGACAGGGGGTGTAGATACGCAGTATTTT. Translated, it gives CSARPTGGVDTQYF.

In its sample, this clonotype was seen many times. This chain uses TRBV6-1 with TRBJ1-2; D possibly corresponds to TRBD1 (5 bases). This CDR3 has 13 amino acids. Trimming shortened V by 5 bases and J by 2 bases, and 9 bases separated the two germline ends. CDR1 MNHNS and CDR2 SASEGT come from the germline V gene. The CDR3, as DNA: TGTGCCAGCAGTTTGACAGCAAACTATGGCTACACCTTC. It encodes CASSLTANYGYTF.

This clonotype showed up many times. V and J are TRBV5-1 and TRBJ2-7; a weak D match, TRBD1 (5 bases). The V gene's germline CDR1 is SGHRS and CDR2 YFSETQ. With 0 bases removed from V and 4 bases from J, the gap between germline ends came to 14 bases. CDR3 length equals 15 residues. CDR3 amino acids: CASSLGPRVEYEQYF. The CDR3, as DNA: TGCGCCAGCAGCTTGGGACCCAGGGTGGAATACGAGCAGTACTTC. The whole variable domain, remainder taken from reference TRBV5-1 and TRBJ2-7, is KAGVTQTPRYLIKTRGQQVTLSCSPISGHRSVSWYQQTPGQGLQFLFEYFSETQRNKGNFPGRFSGRQFSNSRSEMNVSTLELGDSALYLCASSLGPRVEYEQYFGPGTRLTVT.

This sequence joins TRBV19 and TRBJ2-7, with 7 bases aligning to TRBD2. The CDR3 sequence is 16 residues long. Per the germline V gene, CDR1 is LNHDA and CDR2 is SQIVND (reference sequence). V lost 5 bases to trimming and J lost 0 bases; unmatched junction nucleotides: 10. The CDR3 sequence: CASSLGEGPYSYEQYF. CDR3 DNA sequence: TGTGCCAGTAGTCTTGGGGAGGGGCCCTACTCCTACGAGCAGTACTTC.

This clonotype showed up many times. CDR3 DNA sequence: TGTGCCAGCAGTTTCCTCCAGGGCAGTTCACCCCTCCACTTT. Translation: CASSFLQGSSPLHF. The genes are TRBV27 and TRBJ1-6; a weak D match, TRBD1 (5 bases). This CDR3 is built from 14 residues. CDR1 is MNHEY and CDR2 is SMNVEV in the germline V gene (reference sequence). Trimming removed 3 bases from V and 9 bases from J, with 12 bases in between.

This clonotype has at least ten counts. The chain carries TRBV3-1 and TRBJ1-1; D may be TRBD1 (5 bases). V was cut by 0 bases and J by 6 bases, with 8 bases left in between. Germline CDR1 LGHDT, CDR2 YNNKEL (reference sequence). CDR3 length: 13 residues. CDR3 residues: CASSQDLGPEAFF. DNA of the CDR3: TGTGCCAGCAGCCAAGATTTGGGGCCTGAAGCTTTCTTT.

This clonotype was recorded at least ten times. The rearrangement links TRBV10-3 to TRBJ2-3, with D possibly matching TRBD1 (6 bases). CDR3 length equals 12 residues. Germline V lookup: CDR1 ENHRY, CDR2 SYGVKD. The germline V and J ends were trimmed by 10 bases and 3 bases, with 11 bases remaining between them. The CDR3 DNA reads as TGTGCCACACGGACAGAGACAGATACGCAGTATTTT. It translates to CATRTETDTQYF.

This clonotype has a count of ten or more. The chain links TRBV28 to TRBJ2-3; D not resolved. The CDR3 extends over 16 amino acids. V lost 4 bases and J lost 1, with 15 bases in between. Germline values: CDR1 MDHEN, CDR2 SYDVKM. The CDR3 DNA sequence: TGTGCCAGCAGTTCGTTCAGGAGCCCTGGCACAGATACGCAGTATTTT. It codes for CASSSFRSPGTDTQYF.

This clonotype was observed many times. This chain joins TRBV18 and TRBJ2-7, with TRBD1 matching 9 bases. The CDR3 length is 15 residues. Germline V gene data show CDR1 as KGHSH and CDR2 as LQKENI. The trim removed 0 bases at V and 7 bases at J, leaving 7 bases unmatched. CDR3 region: CASSPPGTGRREQYF. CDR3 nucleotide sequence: TGTGCCAGCTCACCACCGGGGACAGGGCGACGGGAGCAGTACTTC.

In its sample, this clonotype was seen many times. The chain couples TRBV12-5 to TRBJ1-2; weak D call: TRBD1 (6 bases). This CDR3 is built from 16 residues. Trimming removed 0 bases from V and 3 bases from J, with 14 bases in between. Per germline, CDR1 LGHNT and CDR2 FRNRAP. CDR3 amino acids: CASGLVTRGRHYGYTF. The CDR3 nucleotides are TGTGCTAGTGGTTTGGTAACCAGGGGTCGGCACTATGGCTACACCTTC.

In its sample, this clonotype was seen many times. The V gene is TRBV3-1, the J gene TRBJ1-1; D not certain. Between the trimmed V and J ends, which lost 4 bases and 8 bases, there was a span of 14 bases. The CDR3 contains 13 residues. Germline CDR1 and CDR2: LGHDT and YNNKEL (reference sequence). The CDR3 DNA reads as TGTGCCAGCAGCCCCTCTTTGGGCCGGGAAGCTTTCTTT. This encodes CASSPSLGREAFF.

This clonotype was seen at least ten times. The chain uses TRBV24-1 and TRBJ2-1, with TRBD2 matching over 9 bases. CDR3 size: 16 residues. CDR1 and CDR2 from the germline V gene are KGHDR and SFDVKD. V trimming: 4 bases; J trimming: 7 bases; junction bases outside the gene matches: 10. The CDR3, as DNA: TGTGCCACCAGTGAGGCAAGCGGGAGGTACGGAAATGAGCAGTTCTTC. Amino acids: CATSEASGRYGNEQFF.

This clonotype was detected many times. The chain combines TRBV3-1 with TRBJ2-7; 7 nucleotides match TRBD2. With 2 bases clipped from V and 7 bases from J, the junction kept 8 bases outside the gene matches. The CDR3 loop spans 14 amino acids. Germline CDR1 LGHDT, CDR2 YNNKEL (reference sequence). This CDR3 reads CASSQLAALGEQYF. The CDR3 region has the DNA TGTGCCAGCAGCCAACTAGCGGCATTGGGTGAGCAGTACTTC.

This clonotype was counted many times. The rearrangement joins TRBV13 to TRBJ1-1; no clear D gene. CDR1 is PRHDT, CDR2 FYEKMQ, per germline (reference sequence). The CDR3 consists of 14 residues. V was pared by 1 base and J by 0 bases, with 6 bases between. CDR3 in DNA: TGTGCCAGCAGCTTAGAAAACATGAACACTGAAGCTTTCTTT. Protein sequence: CASSLENMNTEAFF.

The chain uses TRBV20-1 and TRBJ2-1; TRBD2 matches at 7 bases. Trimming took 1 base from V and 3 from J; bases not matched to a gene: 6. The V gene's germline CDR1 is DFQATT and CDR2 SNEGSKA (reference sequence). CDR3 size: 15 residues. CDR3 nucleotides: TGCAGTGCTAGAGGTAGCGGGTTCGACTACAATGAGCAGTTCTTC. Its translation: CSARGSGFDYNEQFF.

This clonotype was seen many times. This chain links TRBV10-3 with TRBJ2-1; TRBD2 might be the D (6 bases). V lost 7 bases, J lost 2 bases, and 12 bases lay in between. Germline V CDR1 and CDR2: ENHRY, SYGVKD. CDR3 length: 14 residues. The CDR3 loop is CAITRDLTYNEQFF. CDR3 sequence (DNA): TGTGCCATCACCAGGGACTTGACCTACAATGAGCAGTTCTTC.